This T cell receptor beta chain was sequenced for a study of control samples from healthy donors and cancer patients. The germline CDR1 and CDR2 sequences are MNHEY and SVGAGI. This CDR3 is built from 12 residues. V lost 7 bases, J lost 11 bases, and 17 bases lay in between. Sequencing was performed with immunoSEQ multiplex PCR; in TCRdb, only in-frame clones are kept and a portion is missing. The sample shows fewer than 300,000 clones, roughly 80% of them seen only once. The chain is built from TRBV6-5 and TRBJ1-2; the D gene is possibly TRBD1 (6 bases). Sequencing used PBMCs. The sequence was collected from a woman between 55 and 75 years old with lung cancer. CDR3 region: CASTTGAGWYTF. CDR3 nucleotides: TGTGCCAGCACCACGGGGGCAGGCTGGTACACCTTC.